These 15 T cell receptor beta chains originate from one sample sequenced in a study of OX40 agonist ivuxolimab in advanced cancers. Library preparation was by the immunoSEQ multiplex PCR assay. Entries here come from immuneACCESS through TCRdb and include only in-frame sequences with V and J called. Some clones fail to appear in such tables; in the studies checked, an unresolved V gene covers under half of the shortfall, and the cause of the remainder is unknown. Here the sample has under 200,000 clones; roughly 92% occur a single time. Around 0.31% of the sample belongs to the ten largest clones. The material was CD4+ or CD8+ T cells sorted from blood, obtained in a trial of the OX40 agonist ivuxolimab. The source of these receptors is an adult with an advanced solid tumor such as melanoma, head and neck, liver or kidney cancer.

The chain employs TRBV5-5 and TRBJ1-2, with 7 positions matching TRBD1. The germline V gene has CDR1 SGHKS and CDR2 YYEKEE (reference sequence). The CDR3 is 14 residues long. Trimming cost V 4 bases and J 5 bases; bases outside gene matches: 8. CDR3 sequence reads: CASSPGTENYGYTF. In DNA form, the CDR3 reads TGTGCCAGCAGCCCGGGGACAGAAAATTATGGCTACACCTTC. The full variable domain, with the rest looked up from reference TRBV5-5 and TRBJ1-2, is DAGVTQSPTHLIKTRGQQVTLRCSPISGHKSVSWYQQVLGQGPQFIFQYYEKEERGRGNFPDRFSARQFPNYSSELNVNALLLGDSALYLCASSPGTENYGYTFGSGTRLTVV.

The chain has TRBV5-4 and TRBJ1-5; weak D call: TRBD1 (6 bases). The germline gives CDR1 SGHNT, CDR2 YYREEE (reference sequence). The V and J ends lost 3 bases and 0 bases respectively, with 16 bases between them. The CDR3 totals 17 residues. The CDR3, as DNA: TGTGCCAGCAGCTGGGGGCCCGGGTCCTATAGCAATCAGCCCCAGCATTTT. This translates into CASSWGPGSYSNQPQHF.

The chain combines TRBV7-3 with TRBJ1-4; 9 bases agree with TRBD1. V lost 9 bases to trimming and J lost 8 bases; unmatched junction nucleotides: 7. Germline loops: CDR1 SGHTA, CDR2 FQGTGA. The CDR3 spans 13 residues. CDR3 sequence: CASQQGAGEKLFF. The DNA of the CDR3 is TGTGCCAGTCAACAGGGGGCCGGGGAAAAACTGTTTTTT.

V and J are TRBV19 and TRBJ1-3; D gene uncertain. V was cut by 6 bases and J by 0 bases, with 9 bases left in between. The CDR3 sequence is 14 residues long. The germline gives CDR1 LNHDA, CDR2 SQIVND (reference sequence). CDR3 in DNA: TGTGCCAGTAGAAACAGCCACTCTGGAAACACCATATATTTT. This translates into CASRNSHSGNTIYF.

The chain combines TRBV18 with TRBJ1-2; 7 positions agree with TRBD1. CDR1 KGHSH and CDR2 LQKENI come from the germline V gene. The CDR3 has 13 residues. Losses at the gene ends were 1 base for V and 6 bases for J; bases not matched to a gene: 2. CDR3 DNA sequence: TGTGCCAGCTCACCACTAGGGGGCGATGGCTACACCTTC. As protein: CASSPLGGDGYTF.

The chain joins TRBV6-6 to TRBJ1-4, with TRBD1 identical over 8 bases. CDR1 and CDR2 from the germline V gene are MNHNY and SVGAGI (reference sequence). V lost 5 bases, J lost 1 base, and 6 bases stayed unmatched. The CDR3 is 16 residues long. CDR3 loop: CASSHGQGGTNEKLFF. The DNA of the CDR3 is TGTGCCAGCAGTCACGGACAGGGAGGAACTAATGAAAAACTGTTTTTT.

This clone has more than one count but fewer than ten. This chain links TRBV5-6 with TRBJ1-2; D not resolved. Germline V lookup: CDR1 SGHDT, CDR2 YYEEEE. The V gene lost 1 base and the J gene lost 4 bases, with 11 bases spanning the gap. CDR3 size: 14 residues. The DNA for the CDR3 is TGTGCCAGCAGCTTGCTCACAGATCCCTATGGCTACACCTTC. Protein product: CASSLLTDPYGYTF.

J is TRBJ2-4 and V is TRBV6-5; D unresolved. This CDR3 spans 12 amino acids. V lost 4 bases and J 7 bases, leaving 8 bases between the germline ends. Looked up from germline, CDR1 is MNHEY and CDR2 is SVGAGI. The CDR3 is CASSSLPNIQYF. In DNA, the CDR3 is TGTGCCAGCAGTTCCCTTCCCAACATTCAGTACTTC.

CDR3 sequence reads: CASSPQGEEQFF. The CDR3 DNA reads as TGTGCCAGCTCACCACAGGGGGAAGAGCAGTTCTTC. The chain carries TRBV18 and TRBJ2-1; tentatively, D is TRBD1 (6 bases). Trimming took 1 base from V and 10 from J, leaving 8 bases between them. Germline CDR1 reads KGHSH; CDR2 reads LQKENI. The CDR3 runs to 12 residues. Together with reference TRBV18 and TRBJ2-1, the CDR3 gives the full variable domain: NAGVMQNPRHLVRRRGQEARLRCSPMKGHSHVYWYRQLPEEGLKFMVYLQKENIIDESGMPKERFSAEFPKEGPSILRIQQVVRGDSAAYFCASSPQGEEQFFGPGTRLTVL.

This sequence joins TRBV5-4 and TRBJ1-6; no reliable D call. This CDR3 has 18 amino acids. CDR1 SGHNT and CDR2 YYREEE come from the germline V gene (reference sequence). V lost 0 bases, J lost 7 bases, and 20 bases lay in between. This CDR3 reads CASSLAQLAGARNSPLHF. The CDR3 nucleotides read TGTGCCAGCAGCTTGGCTCAATTGGCAGGTGCTAGAAATTCACCCCTCCACTTT.

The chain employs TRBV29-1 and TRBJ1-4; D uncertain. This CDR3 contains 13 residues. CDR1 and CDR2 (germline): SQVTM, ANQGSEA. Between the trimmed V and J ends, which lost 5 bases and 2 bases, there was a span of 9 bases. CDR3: CSVQAGTNEKLFF. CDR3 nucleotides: TGCAGCGTTCAAGCGGGGACTAATGAAAAACTGTTTTTT.

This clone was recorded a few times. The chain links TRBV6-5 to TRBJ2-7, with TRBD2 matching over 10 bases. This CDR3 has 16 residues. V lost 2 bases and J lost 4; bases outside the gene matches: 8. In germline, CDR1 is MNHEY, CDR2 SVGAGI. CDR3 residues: CASSYSRSSGRYEQYF. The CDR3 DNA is TGTGCCAGCAGTTACAGCCGGTCTAGCGGGAGATACGAGCAGTACTTC.

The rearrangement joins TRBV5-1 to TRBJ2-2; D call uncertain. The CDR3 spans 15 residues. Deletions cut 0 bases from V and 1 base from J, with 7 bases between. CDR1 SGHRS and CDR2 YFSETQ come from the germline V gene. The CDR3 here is CASSLARQNTGELFF. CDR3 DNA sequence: TGCGCCAGCAGCTTGGCCAGACAGAACACCGGGGAGCTGTTTTTT.

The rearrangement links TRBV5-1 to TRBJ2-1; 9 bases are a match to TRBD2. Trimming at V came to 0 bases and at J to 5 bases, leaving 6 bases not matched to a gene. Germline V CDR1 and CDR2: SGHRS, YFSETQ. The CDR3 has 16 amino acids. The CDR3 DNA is TGCGCCAGCAGCTTGGGGGCGGGAGGGCAGGACAATGAGCAGTTCTTC. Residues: CASSLGAGGQDNEQFF.

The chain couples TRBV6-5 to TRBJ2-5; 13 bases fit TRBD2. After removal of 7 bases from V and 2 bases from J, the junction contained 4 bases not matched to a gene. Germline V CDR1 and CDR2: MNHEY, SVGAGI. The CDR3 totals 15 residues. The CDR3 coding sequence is TGTGCCAGCACCCTACTAGCGGGGGGGCAAGAGACCCAGTACTTC. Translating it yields CASTLLAGGQETQYF.